This T cell receptor beta chain appears in the sequencing data of a study of PD-1 blockade in classical Hodgkin lymphoma (dated by TCRdb to about 2020). As for the study more broadly: The study used TCR beta sequencing and CyTOF to define a peripheral blood immune signature of response to PD-1 blockade in classical Hodgkin lymphoma. Overall study results and their limits: The study covered only a single clinical trial cohort, and the causes of the repertoire differences, possibly disease activity or prior therapy, were still not defined. Baseline TCR diversity was reported to be lower in newly diagnosed patients than in healthy donors and to be lower still in relapsed/refractory patients.

As regards this clone: Its antigen remains unidentified. No base quality information exists; no much larger clone differs at one position.

Genomic DNA was extracted with the Qiagen DNeasy kit from unsorted PBMCs and from negatively selected CD4+ and CD8+ fractions. Using primers that anneal to V and J segments, immunoSEQ multiplex PCR amplified the TCR beta CDR3 regions. A synthetic immune receptor repertoire was used to minimize amplification bias, and any residual bias was removed computationally once sequencing was done. In the original analysis: Repertoire diversity was quantified as the Shannon entropy index using custom Python scripts. Unsorted, CD4+ and CD8+ repertoires were examined separately, except in combined analyses, for which CD4+ and CD8+ sequences were merged in silico. TCRdb limited this immuneACCESS table to in-frame rearrangements with V and J called. A share of clones is missing; checked studies link under half to unresolved V genes, and the rest is unexplained. That table gives V, J and clone size, and the DNA gave D and trimming. This sample gives about 22,000 clones in total; about 94% of them show up just once. The ten largest clones capture over 4.5% of the sample.

The sample's time point label, in plain terms: newly diagnosed, previously untreated cHL patient sample. As a comparison group for the relapsed/refractory trial patients, PBMCs from patients with newly diagnosed, previously untreated classical Hodgkin lymphoma were sequenced. Peripheral blood was collected in 8 mL Vacutainer Cell Preparation Tubes, from which PBMCs were isolated by centrifugation and then cryopreserved. The clonotype was recovered from a human donor with classical Hodgkin lymphoma. Source material: peripheral blood mononuclear cells (PBMCs).

The bases read TGTGCCACCAGCAGAGAATGGAGCGGGGGGTACAATGAGCAGTTCTTC. This sequence encodes CATSREWSGGYNEQFF. This chain is built from TRBV15 and TRBJ2-1; 9 central bases correspond to TRBD2. The V end gives up 0 bases and the J end 4 bases, leaving 4 bases in the junction not matched to a gene. The CDR3 goes from the cysteine to the phenylalanine over 16 residues. Only the CDR3 DNA stays, 48 bases, in frame from base 1. The germline V gene (reference sequence) provides CDR1 LNHNV and CDR2 YYDKDF.